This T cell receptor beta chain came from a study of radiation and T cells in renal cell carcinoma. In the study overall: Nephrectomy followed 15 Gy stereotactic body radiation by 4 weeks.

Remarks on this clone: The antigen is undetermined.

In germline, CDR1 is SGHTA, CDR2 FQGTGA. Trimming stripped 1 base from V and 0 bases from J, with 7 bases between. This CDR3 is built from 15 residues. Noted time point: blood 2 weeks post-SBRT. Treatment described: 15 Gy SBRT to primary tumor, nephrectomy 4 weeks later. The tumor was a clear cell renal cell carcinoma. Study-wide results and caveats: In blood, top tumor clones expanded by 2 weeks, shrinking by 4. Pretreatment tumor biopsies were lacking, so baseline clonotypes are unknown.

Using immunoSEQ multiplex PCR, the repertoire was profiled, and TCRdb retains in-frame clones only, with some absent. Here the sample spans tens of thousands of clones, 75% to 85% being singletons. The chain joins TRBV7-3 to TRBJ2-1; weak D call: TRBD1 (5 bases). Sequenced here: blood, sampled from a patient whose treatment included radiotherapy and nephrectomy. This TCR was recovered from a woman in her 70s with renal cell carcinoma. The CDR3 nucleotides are TGTGCCAGCAGCTTAAACCAGGGCTCCTACAATGAGCAGTTCTTC. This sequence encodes CASSLNQGSYNEQFF.